This T cell receptor beta chain was obtained from a study of T-cell memory formation after mild COVID-19. Study context: Largely, TCR clusters stayed within a single donor. Study conclusions and caveats: Prior to infection, memory already included some responding clones, suggesting cross-reactive memory joined.

Per germline, CDR1 SGHRS and CDR2 YFSETQ. V was cut by 4 bases and J by 2 bases, with 14 bases left in between. The CDR3 has 15 residues. TCRdb passed the 5' RACE reads through MiXCR, listing each CDR3 protein once. The top ten clones hold approximately 13% of a sample with hundreds of thousands of distinct CDR3 sequences, around 28% of them seen once. Note on this clonotype: Antigen: not known.

The chain is built from TRBV5-1 and TRBJ2-3; perhaps TRBD2 as D (5 bases). Sequenced: PBMCs or a T cell subset sorted from them (not recorded which). This clonotype originated in an adult woman who had mild COVID-19 (a few samples of this study predate the infection). Cell type and time point are not known. CDR3 bases: TGCGCCAGCAGCCCATCGGGGATGTCCACAGATACGCAGTATTTT. Translation gives CASSPSGMSTDTQYF. Complete variable domain (other parts from reference TRBV5-1 and TRBJ2-3): KAGVTQTPRYLIKTRGQQVTLSCSPISGHRSVSWYQQTPGQGLQFLFEYFSETQRNKGNFPGRFSGRQFSNSRSEMNVSTLELGDSALYLCASSPSGMSTDTQYFGPGTRLTVL.